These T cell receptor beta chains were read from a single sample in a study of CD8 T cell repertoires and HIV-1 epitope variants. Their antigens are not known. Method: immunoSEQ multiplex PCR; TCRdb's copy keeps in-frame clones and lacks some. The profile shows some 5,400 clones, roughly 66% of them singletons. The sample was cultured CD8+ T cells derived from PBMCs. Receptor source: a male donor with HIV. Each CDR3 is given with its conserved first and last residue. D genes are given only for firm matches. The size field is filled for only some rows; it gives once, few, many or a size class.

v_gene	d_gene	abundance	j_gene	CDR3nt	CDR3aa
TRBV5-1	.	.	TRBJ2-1	TGCGCCAGCAGCTTGTCCGAGGAGCAGTTCTTC	CASSLSEEQFF
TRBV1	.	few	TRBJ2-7	TGCACCAGCAGCCTAAGCGGGAGTCGGTCCTACGAGCAGTACTTC	CTSSLSGSRSYEQYF
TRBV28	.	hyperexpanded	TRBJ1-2	TGTGCCAGCGGCTTATATCCCTTGGACCTTAACTATGGCTACACCTTC	CASGLYPLDLNYGYTF
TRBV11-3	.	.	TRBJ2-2	TGTGCCAGCAGCCCTGACTTGACCGGGGAGCTGTTTTTT	CASSPDLTGELFF
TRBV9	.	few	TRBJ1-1	TGTGCCAGCAGCGCCGGGGAGATTTTGAACACTGAAGCTTTCTTT	CASSAGEILNTEAFF
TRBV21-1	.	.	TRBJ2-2	TGTGCCAGCAGCCGTTCCCCGGGACTAGCGGGAGGGCCCTCTGGGGAGCTGTTTTTT	CASSRSPGLAGGPSGELFF
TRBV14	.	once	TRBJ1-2	TGTGCCAGCAGCCCCGGGGCTAACTATGGCTACACCTTC	CASSPGANYGYTF
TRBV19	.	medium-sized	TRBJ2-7	TGTGCCAGTAGTATCTCGTCGGGGGCTTACGAGCAGTACTTC	CASSISSGAYEQYF
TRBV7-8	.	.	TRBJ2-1	TGTGCCAGCAGCCTAATGAGGGGGAATGAGCAGTTCTTC	CASSLMRGNEQFF
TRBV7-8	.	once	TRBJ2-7	TGTGCCAGCAGCTTAAAATCAGGGACCCCCTACGAGCAGTACTTC	CASSLKSGTPYEQYF
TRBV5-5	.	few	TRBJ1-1	TGTGCCAGCAGCTTGGGGTACTCTGAAGCTTTCTTT	CASSLGYSEAFF
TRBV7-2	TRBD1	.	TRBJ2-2	TGTGCCAGCAGGGGGCGCTACAGGGGGTCACATGCGAACACCGGGGAGCTGTTTTTT	CASRGRYRGSHANTGELFF
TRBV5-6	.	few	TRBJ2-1	TGTGCCAGCAGCCCTGGACTCTACAATGAGCAGTTCTTC	CASSPGLYNEQFF
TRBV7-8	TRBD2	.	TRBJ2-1	TGTGCCAGCAGCTCTAGCTTCTGGACTAGCGTAAACAATGAGCAGTTCTTC	CASSSSFWTSVNNEQFF